Listed below are T cell receptor beta chains from one sample, sequenced in a study of blood T cell repertoires in COVID-19. Assay: immunoSEQ multiplex PCR; the TCRdb copy retains only in-frame clones and omits some. The sample includes some 160,000 clones, 78% seen only once; the top ten take over 11%. Sequenced: peripheral blood. Source of these receptors: a woman of 80 years or more with acute or convalescent COVID-19. The CDR3 runs from the conserved cysteine through the conserved F or W. Fields, in order: CDR3 protein, CDR3 DNA, J gene, D gene, clone size, V gene. A D gene is named only where the DNA matches it firmly. Rows may omit the clone size; those that give it use once, few, many or a size class.

cdr3_aa: CASRLDRVTEAFF; cdr3_nt: TGTGCCAGCAGATTGGACAGGGTCACTGAAGCTTTCTTT; j_call: TRBJ1-1; d_call: TRBD1; clone_size: -; v_call: TRBV12-3/TRBV12-4
cdr3_aa: CAWSVGRLSYEQYF; cdr3_nt: TGTGCCTGGAGTGTTGGCAGGTTATCCTACGAGCAGTACTTC; j_call: TRBJ2-7; d_call: -; clone_size: -; v_call: TRBV30
cdr3_aa: CASRSLDGGQPQHF; cdr3_nt: TGTGCCAGTAGATCCCTGGACGGGGGACAGCCCCAGCATTTT; j_call: TRBJ1-5; d_call: -; clone_size: few; v_call: TRBV19
cdr3_aa: CSAHSGNTIYF; cdr3_nt: TGCAGTGCCCACTCTGGAAACACCATATATTTT; j_call: TRBJ1-3; d_call: -; clone_size: -; v_call: TRBV20-1
cdr3_aa: CASSTPGQGISNTEAFF; cdr3_nt: TGTGCCAGCAGTACCCCGGGACAGGGGATTTCGAACACTGAAGCTTTCTTT; j_call: TRBJ1-1; d_call: TRBD1; clone_size: -; v_call: TRBV27
cdr3_aa: CASSSKRQGYEQYF; cdr3_nt: TGTGCCAGCAGTTCGAAGAGACAGGGATACGAGCAGTACTTC; j_call: TRBJ2-7; d_call: TRBD1; clone_size: -; v_call: TRBV6-9
cdr3_aa: CASSQEWGLYGYTF; cdr3_nt: TGTGCCAGCAGCCAAGAGTGGGGCCTCTATGGCTACACCTTC; j_call: TRBJ1-2; d_call: -; clone_size: -; v_call: TRBV3-1/TRBV3-2
cdr3_aa: CASSQGHSGVSYEQYF; cdr3_nt: TGTGCCAGCAGCCAGGGCCACAGCGGGGTCTCCTACGAGCAGTACTTC; j_call: TRBJ2-7; d_call: TRBD2; clone_size: once; v_call: TRBV4-2
cdr3_aa: CASSLTGFEDEQFF; cdr3_nt: TGTGCCAGCTCGCTAACAGGGTTCGAGGATGAGCAGTTCTTC; j_call: TRBJ2-1; d_call: -; clone_size: -; v_call: TRBV18
cdr3_aa: CASSSSGWAGQNYGYTF; cdr3_nt: TGTGCCAGCAGCTCTTCTGGTTGGGCAGGGCAAAACTATGGCTACACCTTC; j_call: TRBJ1-2; d_call: -; clone_size: -; v_call: TRBV9
cdr3_aa: CATSRDLIPFTTGKSGNTIYF; cdr3_nt: TGTGCCACCAGCAGAGATCTGATCCCCTTTACGACAGGGAAGTCTGGAAACACCATATATTTT; j_call: TRBJ1-3; d_call: TRBD1; clone_size: -; v_call: TRBV15
cdr3_aa: CASSTDRVPSPLHF; cdr3_nt: TGTGCCAGCAGCACGGACAGGGTCCCTTCACCCCTCCACTTT; j_call: TRBJ1-6; d_call: TRBD1; clone_size: -; v_call: TRBV7-2
cdr3_aa: CAWGSTGLAGLNYNEQFF; cdr3_nt: TGTGCCTGGGGATCGACGGGACTAGCGGGTCTGAACTACAATGAGCAGTTCTTC; j_call: TRBJ2-1; d_call: TRBD2; clone_size: -; v_call: TRBV30
cdr3_aa: CASSEARAGSTDTQYF; cdr3_nt: TGTGCCAGCAGTGAAGCGCGTGCGGGGAGCACAGATACGCAGTATTTT; j_call: TRBJ2-3; d_call: -; clone_size: -; v_call: TRBV6-1
cdr3_aa: CASSPSGRPLALHF; cdr3_nt: TGTGCCAGCTCGCCATCAGGGAGGCCCTTAGCCCTCCACTTT; j_call: TRBJ1-6; d_call: -; clone_size: few; v_call: TRBV18
cdr3_aa: CAGRGSSYNEQFF; cdr3_nt: TGTGCCGGTCGCGGCAGCTCCTACAATGAGCAGTTCTTC; j_call: TRBJ2-1; d_call: -; clone_size: once; v_call: TRBV28
cdr3_aa: CASSKLARLTDTQYF; cdr3_nt: TGCGCCAGCAGTAAACTAGCGCGCCTTACAGATACGCAGTATTTT; j_call: TRBJ2-3; d_call: TRBD2; clone_size: -; v_call: TRBV10-1
cdr3_aa: CASSYYKTGGRAFF; cdr3_nt: TGTGCCAGCAGTTACTATAAGACAGGGGGACGGGCTTTCTTT; j_call: TRBJ1-1; d_call: TRBD1; clone_size: once; v_call: TRBV6-5
cdr3_aa: CASSLQQGTGGYTF; cdr3_nt: TGTGCCAGCAGCTTACAACAGGGAACTGGTGGCTACACCTTC; j_call: TRBJ1-2; d_call: -; clone_size: -; v_call: TRBV7-9
cdr3_aa: CASSLAGGAGATNEKLFF; cdr3_nt: TGCGCCAGCAGCTTGGCAGGTGGGGCTGGGGCAACTAATGAAAAACTGTTTTTT; j_call: TRBJ1-4; d_call: -; clone_size: -; v_call: TRBV5-1
cdr3_aa: CASSSGQGVEAFF; cdr3_nt: TGTGCCAGCAGCTCCGGACAGGGGGTTGAAGCTTTCTTT; j_call: TRBJ1-1; d_call: TRBD1; clone_size: -; v_call: TRBV11-2
cdr3_aa: CASSLGGLAGSYEQYF; cdr3_nt: TGTGCCAGCAGCTTAGGAGGGCTAGCGGGGTCCTACGAGCAGTACTTC; j_call: TRBJ2-7; d_call: TRBD2; clone_size: -; v_call: TRBV7-8
cdr3_aa: CASSQSVSGANVLTF; cdr3_nt: TGTGCCAGCTCACAATCGGTCTCTGGGGCCAACGTCCTGACTTTC; j_call: TRBJ2-6; d_call: -; clone_size: -; v_call: TRBV18
cdr3_aa: CASSLIQSTDTQYF; cdr3_nt: TGTGCCAGCTCACTGATACAAAGCACAGATACGCAGTATTTT; j_call: TRBJ2-3; d_call: -; clone_size: once; v_call: TRBV18
cdr3_aa: CASSDPGTATYGYTF; cdr3_nt: TGTGCCAGCAGTGACCCCGGGACAGCGACCTATGGCTACACCTTC; j_call: TRBJ1-2; d_call: TRBD1; clone_size: -; v_call: TRBV6-1
cdr3_aa: CASSIVAGIETQYF; cdr3_nt: TGTGCCAGTAGTATAGTGGCGGGGATAGAGACCCAGTACTTC; j_call: TRBJ2-5; d_call: -; clone_size: -; v_call: TRBV19
cdr3_aa: CASSLAQERVTGELFF; cdr3_nt: TGCGCCAGCAGCTTGGCCCAGGAGAGGGTCACCGGGGAGCTGTTTTTT; j_call: TRBJ2-2; d_call: -; clone_size: -; v_call: TRBV5-1
cdr3_aa: CASSRDRADEQFF; cdr3_nt: TGTGCCAGCAGTCGCGACAGGGCCGATGAGCAGTTCTTC; j_call: TRBJ2-1; d_call: TRBD1; clone_size: -; v_call: TRBV12-3/TRBV12-4
cdr3_aa: CASSFSGGPNQPQHF; cdr3_nt: TGTGCCAGCAGCTTTTCAGGGGGCCCCAATCAGCCCCAGCATTTT; j_call: TRBJ1-5; d_call: TRBD1; clone_size: -; v_call: TRBV11-2
cdr3_aa: CASSPPKGAGGTDTQYF; cdr3_nt: TGTGCCAGCAGCCCTCCGAAGGGGGCTGGAGGGACAGATACGCAGTATTTT; j_call: TRBJ2-3; d_call: -; clone_size: -; v_call: TRBV16
cdr3_aa: CASSPLAEGSQPLHF; cdr3_nt: TGTGCCAGCTCACCATTGGCGGAGGGGAGTCAGCCCCTCCACTTT; j_call: TRBJ1-6; d_call: -; clone_size: -; v_call: TRBV18
cdr3_aa: CASSIRLPSYEQYF; cdr3_nt: TGTGCCAGTAGTATCCGGTTGCCCTCCTACGAGCAGTACTTC; j_call: TRBJ2-7; d_call: -; clone_size: -; v_call: TRBV19
cdr3_aa: CASSYSISRQPQHF; cdr3_nt: TGTGCCAGCAGTTACTCAATTTCGCGTCAGCCCCAGCATTTT; j_call: TRBJ1-5; d_call: -; clone_size: -; v_call: TRBV6-6
cdr3_aa: CASSLVDSGANVLTF; cdr3_nt: TGTGCCAGCAGCTTAGTAGACTCTGGGGCCAACGTCCTGACTTTC; j_call: TRBJ2-6; d_call: -; clone_size: -; v_call: TRBV7-9
cdr3_aa: CASSSRVYEQYF; cdr3_nt: TGTGCCAGCAGTTCCAGGGTCTACGAGCAGTACTTC; j_call: TRBJ2-7; d_call: -; clone_size: -; v_call: TRBV28
cdr3_aa: CASSLSAGDNEQYF; cdr3_nt: TGTGCCAGCAGCTTATCAGCGGGAGACAACGAGCAGTACTTC; j_call: TRBJ2-7; d_call: TRBD2; clone_size: -; v_call: TRBV11-1
cdr3_aa: CASRGTGDNTEAFF; cdr3_nt: TGTGCCAGCAGGGGAACAGGAGACAACACTGAAGCTTTCTTT; j_call: TRBJ1-1; d_call: -; clone_size: -; v_call: TRBV28
cdr3_aa: CASSPDWTNEKLFF; cdr3_nt: TGTGCCAGCTCACCGGACTGGACTAATGAAAAACTGTTTTTT; j_call: TRBJ1-4; d_call: -; clone_size: -; v_call: TRBV18
cdr3_aa: CASSPLAGGFYEQYF; cdr3_nt: TGTGCCAGCTCACCATTAGCGGGAGGTTTCTACGAGCAGTACTTC; j_call: TRBJ2-7; d_call: TRBD2; clone_size: few; v_call: TRBV18
cdr3_aa: CASSLQGSSYNEQFF; cdr3_nt: TGCGCCAGCAGCTTACAAGGGAGCTCCTACAATGAGCAGTTCTTC; j_call: TRBJ2-1; d_call: -; clone_size: -; v_call: TRBV5-1
cdr3_aa: CASSLRGGPETQYF; cdr3_nt: TGTGCCAGCAGCTTAAGGGGAGGGCCAGAGACCCAGTACTTC; j_call: TRBJ2-5; d_call: TRBD2; clone_size: -; v_call: TRBV7-3
cdr3_aa: CASSELPSTGWSSYEQYF; cdr3_nt: TGTGCCAGCAGTGAACTCCCCTCGACAGGGTGGAGCTCCTACGAGCAGTACTTC; j_call: TRBJ2-7; d_call: TRBD1; clone_size: few; v_call: TRBV6-1
cdr3_aa: CASSFSPGINNQPQHF; cdr3_nt: TGTGCCAGCAGTTTCTCCCCAGGGATTAACAATCAGCCCCAGCATTTT; j_call: TRBJ1-5; d_call: -; clone_size: once; v_call: TRBV28
cdr3_aa: CASSTTPVRDEQYF; cdr3_nt: TGTGCCAGCTCAACCACACCTGTCCGGGACGAGCAGTACTTC; j_call: TRBJ2-7; d_call: -; clone_size: -; v_call: TRBV18
cdr3_aa: CASRNRGGTEAFF; cdr3_nt: TGTGCCAGCCGAAACAGGGGGGGCACTGAAGCTTTCTTT; j_call: TRBJ1-1; d_call: TRBD1; clone_size: -; v_call: TRBV19
cdr3_aa: CASSQAGDRGTEAFF; cdr3_nt: TGTGCCAGCAGCCAAGCAGGGGACAGGGGTACTGAAGCTTTCTTT; j_call: TRBJ1-1; d_call: TRBD1; clone_size: -; v_call: TRBV4-2
cdr3_aa: CASSLEDRNNEQFF; cdr3_nt: TGTGCCAGCAGCTTGGAGGACCGCAACAATGAGCAGTTCTTC; j_call: TRBJ2-1; d_call: -; clone_size: -; v_call: TRBV7-8
cdr3_aa: CASSYSEGPTYEQYF; cdr3_nt: TGTGCCAGCAGTTACTCGGAGGGCCCAACCTACGAGCAGTACTTC; j_call: TRBJ2-7; d_call: -; clone_size: -; v_call: TRBV6-5
cdr3_aa: CASSRTSGVETQYF; cdr3_nt: TGTGCCAGCAGCCGGACTAGCGGGGTGGAGACCCAGTACTTC; j_call: TRBJ2-5; d_call: TRBD2; clone_size: -; v_call: TRBV5-8
cdr3_aa: CASSQTGVGGHNEQFF; cdr3_nt: TGCGCCAGCAGCCAAACAGGGGTGGGGGGCCACAATGAGCAGTTCTTC; j_call: TRBJ2-1; d_call: -; clone_size: -; v_call: TRBV4-1
cdr3_aa: CASSATGKNTGELFF; cdr3_nt: TGTGCCAGCAGCGCGACAGGGAAAAACACCGGGGAGCTGTTTTTT; j_call: TRBJ2-2; d_call: TRBD1; clone_size: -; v_call: TRBV6-5
cdr3_aa: CASSPGLAGGPAGELFF; cdr3_nt: TGCGCCAGCAGCCCGGGACTAGCGGGAGGGCCGGCCGGGGAGCTGTTTTTT; j_call: TRBJ2-2; d_call: TRBD2; clone_size: -; v_call: TRBV4-1
cdr3_aa: CAWSVTGAREELFF; cdr3_nt: TGTGCCTGGAGTGTGACAGGGGCTAGGGAAGAACTGTTTTTT; j_call: TRBJ1-4; d_call: TRBD1; clone_size: -; v_call: TRBV30
cdr3_aa: CASSQGGGHTQYF; cdr3_nt: TGTGCCAGCAGCCAAGGGGGGGGGCATACGCAGTATTTT; j_call: TRBJ2-3; d_call: -; clone_size: -; v_call: TRBV3-1/TRBV3-2